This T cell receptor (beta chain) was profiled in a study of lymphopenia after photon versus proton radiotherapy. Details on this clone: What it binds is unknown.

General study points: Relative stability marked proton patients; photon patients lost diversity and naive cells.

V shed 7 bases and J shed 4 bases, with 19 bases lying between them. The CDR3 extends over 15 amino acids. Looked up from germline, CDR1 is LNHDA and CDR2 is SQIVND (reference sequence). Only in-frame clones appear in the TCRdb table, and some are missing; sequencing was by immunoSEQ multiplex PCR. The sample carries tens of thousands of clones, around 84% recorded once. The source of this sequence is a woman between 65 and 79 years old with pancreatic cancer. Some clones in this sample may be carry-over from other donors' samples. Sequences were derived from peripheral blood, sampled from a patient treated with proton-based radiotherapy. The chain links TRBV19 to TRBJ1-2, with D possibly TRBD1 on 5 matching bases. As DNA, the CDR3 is TGTGCCAGTACCCTGAAGGGGTGGACGGCCTATGGCTACACCTTC. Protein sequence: CASTLKGWTAYGYTF.